This entry concerns a single TCR beta chain. The antigen is not known. Libraries were prepared by immunoSEQ multiplex PCR; TCRdb keeps only in-frame clonotypes and omits some of them. The data show some 18,000 clones, roughly 76% seen once. This entry is derived from a study of T cell responses to AZD1222 COVID-19 vaccine. Losses at the gene ends were 2 bases for V and 5 bases for J; bases not matched to a gene: 7. This CDR3 contains 16 residues. Germline-derived CDR1 and CDR2 are SEHNR and FQNEAQ (reference sequence). Broader study findings: Of the AZD1222 recipients, only 5 or 6 were seropositive at baseline. Repertoire collection took place solely once the T cell response had peaked.

The TCR sequence derives from an adult who received the AZD1222 COVID-19 vaccine. Here the sequenced sample was peripheral blood, taken 28 days after the second AZD1222 dose. The chain combines TRBV7-9 with TRBJ2-1, with 9 positions matching TRBD2. The CDR3 spells CASSLIRGRANNEQFF. CDR3 nucleotides: TGTGCCAGCAGCTTAATTCGCGGGAGGGCTAACAATGAGCAGTTCTTC.